These 8 T cell receptor beta chains share one sample of origin, sequenced in a study of T cell repertoires in cytomegalovirus infection. The antigens for these receptors are not known. MiXCR, run by TCRdb on the reads, gives a single entry per CDR3 protein. The table has around 750,000 distinct CDR3 sequences, 32% seen once. The sample consisted of cultured CD8+ T cells from PBMCs, taken from culture after CMV antigen stimulation. These receptors came from a human donor in good health (CMV status not recorded). Some clones in this sample may be carry-over from other donors' samples.

The chain carries TRBV27 and TRBJ1-2, with TRBD1 as a possible D gene (6 bases). Germline V gene sequence: CDR1 MNHEY, CDR2 SMNVEV (reference sequence). CDR3 length equals 15 residues. Trimming shortened V by 2 bases and J by 4 bases, and 14 bases separated the two germline ends. The CDR3: CASSLNRDYVYGYTF. For the CDR3, the DNA is TGTGCCAGCAGTTTAAACAGGGACTACGTCTATGGCTACACCTTC.

This chain links TRBV6-6 with TRBJ1-2; 7 bases are shared with TRBD1. This CDR3 is built from 15 residues. The V segment lost 10 bases and the J segment 5 bases; nucleotides outside the gene matches: 16. CDR1 and CDR2 (germline): MNHNY, SVGAGI (reference sequence). CDR3 protein: CATPIWQGVLYGYTF. The DNA of the CDR3 is TGTGCCACACCAATTTGGCAGGGGGTCCTTTATGGCTACACCTTC.

CDR3 DNA sequence: TGTGCCAGCAGTGGAGACTCAACCTTTAGGACCGGGGAGCTGTTTTTT. This encodes CASSGDSTFRTGELFF. This rearrangement joins TRBV12-3 or TRBV12-4 to TRBJ2-2, with D unresolved. The CDR3 sequence is 16 residues long. Trimming pared 5 bases from V and 5 bases from J, leaving 18 bases between.

This chain links TRBV9 with TRBJ1-2; 7 nucleotides line up with TRBD1. CDR1 is SGDLS and CDR2 is YYNGEE in the germline V gene. CDR3 length: 16 amino acids. With V trimmed by 4 bases and J by 0 bases, 9 bases remained unmatched. In DNA, the CDR3 is TGTGCCAGCAGCACCCTTGACAGGGAACCTAACTATGGCTACACCTTC. Protein product: CASSTLDREPNYGYTF.

This clonotype was seen more than once but under ten times. This rearrangement joins TRBV6-6 to TRBJ1-1, with no clear D. Trimming stripped 7 bases from V and 3 bases from J, with 18 bases between. Germline CDR1 reads MNHNY; CDR2 reads SVGAGI (reference sequence). The CDR3 extends over 15 amino acids. CDR3 amino acids: CASKTLVGGYTEAFF. The CDR3 nucleotides read TGTGCCAGCAAGACGTTAGTCGGTGGGTACACTGAAGCTTTCTTT.

There are a few counts of this clonotype. This chain joins TRBV29-1 and TRBJ1-2; D unresolved. V was trimmed by 5 bases and J by 3 bases, leaving 22 bases between them. This CDR3 has 16 amino acids. CDR1 is SQVTM, CDR2 ANQGSEA, per germline. The CDR3 sequence: CSVTISGPRADYGYTF. The CDR3 bases are TGCAGCGTTACAATTTCCGGGCCAAGGGCGGACTATGGCTACACCTTC.

Ten or more counts support this clonotype. The V and J genes are TRBV7-8 and TRBJ1-1; D is perhaps TRBD1 (5 bases). CDR1 and CDR2 (germline): SGHVS, FQNEAQ. CDR3 length equals 14 residues. Trimming left V 3 bases short and J 2 bases short, with 10 bases between. CDR3 region: CASSFGGDNTEAFF. The CDR3 DNA reads as TGTGCCAGCAGCTTTGGGGGGGATAACACTGAAGCTTTCTTT.

The chain links TRBV7-9 to TRBJ1-5; D is unresolved. The V gene lost 5 bases and the J gene lost 0 bases, with 8 bases spanning the gap. This CDR3 has 14 amino acids. Per germline, CDR1 SEHNR and CDR2 FQNEAQ (reference sequence). CDR3 in DNA: TGTGCCAGCAGCGGCGACCTTAGCAATCAGCCCCAGCATTTT. Translated, it gives CASSGDLSNQPQHF. Full variable domain (outside the CDR3, taken from reference TRBV7-9 and TRBJ1-5): DTGVSQNPRHKITKRGQNVTFRCDPISEHNRLYWYRQTLGQGPEFLTYFQNEAQLEKSRLLSDRFSAERPKGSFSTLEIQRTEQGDSAMYLCASSGDLSNQPQHFGDGTRLSIL.